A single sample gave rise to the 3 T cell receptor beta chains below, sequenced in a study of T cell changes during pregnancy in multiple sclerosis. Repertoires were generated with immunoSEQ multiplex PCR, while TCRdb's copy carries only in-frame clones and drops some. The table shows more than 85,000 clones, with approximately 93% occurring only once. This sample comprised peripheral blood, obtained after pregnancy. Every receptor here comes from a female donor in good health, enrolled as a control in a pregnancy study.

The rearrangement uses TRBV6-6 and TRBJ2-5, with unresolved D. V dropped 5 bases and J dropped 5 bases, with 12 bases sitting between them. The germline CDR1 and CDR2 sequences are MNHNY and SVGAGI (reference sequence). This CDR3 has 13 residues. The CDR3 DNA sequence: TGTGCCAGCAGTCCCCGCGGCGTGGAGACCCAGTACTTC. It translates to CASSPRGVETQYF.

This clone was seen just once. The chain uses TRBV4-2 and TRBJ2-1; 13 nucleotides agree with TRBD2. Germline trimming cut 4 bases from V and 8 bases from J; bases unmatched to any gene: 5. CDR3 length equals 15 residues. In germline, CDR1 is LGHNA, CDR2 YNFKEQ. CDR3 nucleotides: TGTGCCAGCAGCCGAGGACTAGCGGGAGTGGATGAGCAGTTCTTC. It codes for CASSRGLAGVDEQFF.

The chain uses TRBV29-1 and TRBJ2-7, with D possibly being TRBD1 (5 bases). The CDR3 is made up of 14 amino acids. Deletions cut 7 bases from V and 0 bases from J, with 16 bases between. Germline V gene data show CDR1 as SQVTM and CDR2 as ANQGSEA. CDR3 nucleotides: TGCAGCGCCTCTGACAGTGGGGACTCCTACGAGCAGTACTTC. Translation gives CSASDSGDSYEQYF.